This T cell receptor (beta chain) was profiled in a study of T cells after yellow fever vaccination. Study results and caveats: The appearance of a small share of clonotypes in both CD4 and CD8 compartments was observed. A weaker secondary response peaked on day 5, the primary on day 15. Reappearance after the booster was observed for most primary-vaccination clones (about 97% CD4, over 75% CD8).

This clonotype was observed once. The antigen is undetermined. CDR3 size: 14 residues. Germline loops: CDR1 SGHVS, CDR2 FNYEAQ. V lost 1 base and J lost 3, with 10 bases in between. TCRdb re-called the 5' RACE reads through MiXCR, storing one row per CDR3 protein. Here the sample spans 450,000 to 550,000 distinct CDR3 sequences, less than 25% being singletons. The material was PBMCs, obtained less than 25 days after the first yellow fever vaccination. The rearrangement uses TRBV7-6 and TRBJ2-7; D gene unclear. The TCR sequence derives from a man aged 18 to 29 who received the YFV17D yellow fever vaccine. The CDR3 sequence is CASSLDWGLYEQYV. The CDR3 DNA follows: TGTGCCAGCAGCTTAGATTGGGGTCTCTACGAGCAGTACGTC.